The subject of this entry is one TCR beta chain. Its antigen is unidentified. The sample belongs to a study of T cells expressing NK-cell markers. Study-level information: Investigators obtained TCR beta repertoires from sorted CD3+CD56+NKG2C+, CD3+CD56+NKG2C- and CD3+CD56-NKG2C+ T cells. Seven donors tested HCMV-seropositive and one tested seronegative among the eight sequenced. General study findings and limits: Dominant NKG2C+ clonotypes made up about 1.0-8% of CD8+ T cells in 5 or 6 donors. Evidence did not settle whether expanded NKG2C+ T cell clones targeted HCMV.

TCRdb reprocessed the 5' RACE reads; each CDR3 protein has one entry and no DNA is given. The sample has roughly 390,000 distinct CDR3 sequences. The CDR3 sequence is 12 residues long. CDR1 and CDR2 from the germline V gene are MGHDK and SYGVNS. The sequenced sample consisted of blood T cells: a sorted CD56 or NKG2C T cell subset, CD4+ or CD8+ T cells, or bulk PBMC T cells (not recorded which). The sequence derives from a woman in her forties or fifties in good health. The chain couples TRBV25-1 to TRBJ2-7. The CDR3 is CASSELSNEQYF.